Sequencing of this TCR beta chain was carried out in a study of post-analysis software for immune sequencing data. Study-wide points: Roughly five TRBV segments occurring more often in patients than controls included TRBV5-6, TRBV5-1 and TRBV20-1.

cDNA libraries for TCR beta contained unique molecular identifiers. TCRdb independently ran MiXCR on the PCR reads; one entry per CDR3 protein. The sample contains about 820,000 distinct CDR3 sequences, approximately 53% of which appear only once. In germline, CDR1 is SGHRS, CDR2 YFSETQ. V was shortened by 1 base and J by 6 bases, with 13 bases between the two germline ends. The CDR3 runs to 15 residues. This clonotype was seen once. Its antigen is currently unknown. The chain combines TRBV5-1 with TRBJ1-4; maybe TRBD1 (5 bases). The clonotype comes from a girl between 10 and 17 years old with multiple sclerosis. The sequenced sample consisted of blood. As DNA, the CDR3 is TGCGCCAGCAGCTTGCGAGGGACGGAACATGAAAAACTGTTTTTT. Translation: CASSLRGTEHEKLFF.